The entry below gives a single TCR beta chain sequence along with its context. Its specificity is unknown. This CDR3 contains 14 residues. V lost 3 bases, J lost 4 bases, and 13 bases lay in between. Germline CDR1 reads GTSNPN; CDR2 reads SVGIG (reference sequence). Building the TCR beta libraries relied on iRepertoire HTBI primers, and CDR3 regions underwent Arm-PCR. TCRdb used MiXCR to reprocess the multiplex PCR reads, holding one entry per CDR3 protein. The table records 600,000 to 850,000 distinct CDR3 sequences, about 30% of them present only once. This sample stems from a study of regulatory T cells in long-lasting Graves disease. Overall study results and limits: Whereas new patients shared 870 or so public clonotypes, persistent patients shared more, at 2,500 to 3,500. It was in persistent disease that TRBV28, TRBJ1-2 and TRBJ2-5 were favored.

Time point described: persistent/refractory GD, antithyroid drugs over 5 years with positive TRAb. Researchers made the TCR library from RNA that was extracted from PBMCs. The chain is built from TRBV30 and TRBJ1-5; a weak D match, TRBD1 (5 bases). The source is a female donor with Graves disease. Sample: peripheral blood mononuclear cells (PBMCs), taken when the disease was refractory, from a patient treated with antithyroid drugs. This CDR3 is CAWRAQGRNQPQHF. The CDR3 bases are TGTGCCTGGAGGGCCCAGGGTAGGAATCAGCCCCAGCATTTT.